This TCR beta chain was retrieved from a study of blood T cell repertoires in COVID-19. About the study: The United States, Italy and Spain were the sources of the acute and convalescent COVID-19 samples. In each case, the material was cDNA or gDNA derived from T cells, B-cell-depleted T cells, or PBMCs.

The table lists this clone with a few counts. The length of the CDR3 is 19 residues. Germline loops: CDR1 SGHTA, CDR2 FQGTGA. V was clipped by 7 bases and J by 3 bases, with 28 bases between them. Original data processing: The assay estimated nucleated cells by amplifying reference gene primers. Repertoires were generated with immunoSEQ multiplex PCR, while TCRdb's copy carries only in-frame clones and drops some. D and trimming were read from the DNA, whereas the V and J calls and clone size are those reported in that table. This table has around 30,000 clones, 70% to 90% appearing once. The receptor comes from an elderly woman with active or convalescent COVID-19. The sequencing input was peripheral blood. V usage is TRBV7-3 and J usage is TRBJ2-1; possible D gene TRBD2, 6 bases. The CDR3 here is CASNSLMGLHGNFYNEQFF. The CDR3 DNA follows: TGTGCCAGCAACTCACTAATGGGACTTCACGGAAATTTCTACAATGAGCAGTTCTTC.